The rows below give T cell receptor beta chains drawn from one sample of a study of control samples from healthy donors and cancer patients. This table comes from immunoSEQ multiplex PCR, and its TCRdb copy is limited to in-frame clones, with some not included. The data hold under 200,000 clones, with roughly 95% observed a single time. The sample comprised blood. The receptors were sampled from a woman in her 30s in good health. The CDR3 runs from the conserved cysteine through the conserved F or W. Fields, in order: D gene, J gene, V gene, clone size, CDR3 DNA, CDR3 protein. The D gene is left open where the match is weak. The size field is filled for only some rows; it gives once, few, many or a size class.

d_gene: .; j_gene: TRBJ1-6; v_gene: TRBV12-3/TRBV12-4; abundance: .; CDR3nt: TGTGCCAGCAGTTCGACACTCGGCACCCTCCACTTT; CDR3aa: CASSSTLGTLHF
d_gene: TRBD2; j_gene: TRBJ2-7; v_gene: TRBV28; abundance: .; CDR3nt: TGTGCCAGCAGTTTGCCAACTAGCGGGAGAGGCTACGAGCAGTACTTC; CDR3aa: CASSLPTSGRGYEQYF
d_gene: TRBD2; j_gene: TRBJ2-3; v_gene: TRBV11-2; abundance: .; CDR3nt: TGTGCCAGCGTCCTTAGCGGGGGGTTGGATACGCAGTATTTT; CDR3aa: CASVLSGGLDTQYF
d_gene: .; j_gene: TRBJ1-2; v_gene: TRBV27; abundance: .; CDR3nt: TGTGCCAGCAGTTTAACTGGGAGGCTGTCCTATGGCTACACCTTC; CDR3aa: CASSLTGRLSYGYTF
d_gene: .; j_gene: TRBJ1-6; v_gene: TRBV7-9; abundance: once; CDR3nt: TGTGCCAGCAGCCCCGGGAATAATTCACCCCTCCACTTT; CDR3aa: CASSPGNNSPLHF
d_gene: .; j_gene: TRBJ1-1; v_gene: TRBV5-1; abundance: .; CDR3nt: TGCGCCAGCAGCTTACGGGGGGATAACACTGAAGCTTTCTTT; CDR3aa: CASSLRGDNTEAFF
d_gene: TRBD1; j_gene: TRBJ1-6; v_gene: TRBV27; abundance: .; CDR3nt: TGTGCCAGCAGTTCGGAAAGGGGGCTCGACAATTCACCCCTCCACTTT; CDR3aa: CASSSERGLDNSPLHF
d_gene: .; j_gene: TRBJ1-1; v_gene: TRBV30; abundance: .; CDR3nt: TGTGCCTGGAGTGACCACCCAGGACCTGAAGCTTTCTTT; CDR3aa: CAWSDHPGPEAFF
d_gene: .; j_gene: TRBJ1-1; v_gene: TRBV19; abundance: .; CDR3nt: TGTGCCAGTAGTAGGACCACCGGCACTGAAGCTTTCTTT; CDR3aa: CASSRTTGTEAFF
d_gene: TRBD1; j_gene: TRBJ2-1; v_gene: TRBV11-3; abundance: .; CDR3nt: TGTGCCAGCAGCTTGTCTCAGGGGGACTACAATGAGCAGTTCTTC; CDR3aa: CASSLSQGDYNEQFF
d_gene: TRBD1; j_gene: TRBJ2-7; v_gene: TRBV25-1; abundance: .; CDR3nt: TGTGCCAGCAGTGGGACAGGTGACTCCTACGAGCAGTACTTC; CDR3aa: CASSGTGDSYEQYF
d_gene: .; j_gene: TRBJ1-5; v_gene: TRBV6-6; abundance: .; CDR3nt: TGTGCCAGCAGTCCCCGGTTTTTTAAGATCTCTAGCAATCAGCCCCAGCATTTT; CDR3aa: CASSPRFFKISSNQPQHF
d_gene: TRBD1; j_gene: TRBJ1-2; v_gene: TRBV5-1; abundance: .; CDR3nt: TGCGCCAGCAGCTTGAGACAGGGAGCTTTTGGCTACACCTTC; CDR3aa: CASSLRQGAFGYTF
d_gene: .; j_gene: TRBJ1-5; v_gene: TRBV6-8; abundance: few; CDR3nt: TGTGCCAGCAGTTACTCGATCCCAGGGAACGATCAGCCCCAGCATTTT; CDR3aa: CASSYSIPGNDQPQHF
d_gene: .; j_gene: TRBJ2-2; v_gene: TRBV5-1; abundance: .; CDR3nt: TGCGCCAGCAGGACCCGGAGGGACACCGGGGAGCTGTTTTTT; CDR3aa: CASRTRRDTGELFF
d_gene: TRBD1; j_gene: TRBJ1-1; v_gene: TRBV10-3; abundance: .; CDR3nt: TGTGCCATCAGTGAGCGCGGGACAGGGCAGGTCACTGAAGCTTTCTTT; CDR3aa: CAISERGTGQVTEAFF
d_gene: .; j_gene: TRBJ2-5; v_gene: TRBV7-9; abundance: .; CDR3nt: TGTGCCAGCAGCTTAGGTACGACGGCAGCAGAGACCCAGTACTTC; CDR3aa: CASSLGTTAAETQYF
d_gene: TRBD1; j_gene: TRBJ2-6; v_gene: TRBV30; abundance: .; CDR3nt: TGTGCCTGGAGTCCCGGACAGGGGAACTCTGGGGCCAACGTCCTGACTTTC; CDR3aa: CAWSPGQGNSGANVLTF
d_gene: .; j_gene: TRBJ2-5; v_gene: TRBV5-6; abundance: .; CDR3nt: TGTGCCAGCAGCTTGGAGGAGACAGGTAGGCGGAGTGAGACCCAGTACTTC; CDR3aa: CASSLEETGRRSETQYF
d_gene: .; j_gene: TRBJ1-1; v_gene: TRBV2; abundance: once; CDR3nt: TGTGCCAGCAAAGGGGGATCGGGGGCGAACACTGAAGCTTTCTTT; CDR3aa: CASKGGSGANTEAFF
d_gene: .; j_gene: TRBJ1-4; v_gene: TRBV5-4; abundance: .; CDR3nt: TGTGCCAGCAGCTTGGAGGCTCCTAATGAAAAACTGTTTTTT; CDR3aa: CASSLEAPNEKLFF
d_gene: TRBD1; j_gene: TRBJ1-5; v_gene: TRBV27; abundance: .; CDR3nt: TGTGCCAGCAGTTTACAGGGGGCAGGTCAGCCCCAGCATTTT; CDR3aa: CASSLQGAGQPQHF
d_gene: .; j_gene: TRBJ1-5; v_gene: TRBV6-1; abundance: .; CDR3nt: TGTGCCAGCAGTGACACGGGCCCGGGGCCCCAGCATTTT; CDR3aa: CASSDTGPGPQHF
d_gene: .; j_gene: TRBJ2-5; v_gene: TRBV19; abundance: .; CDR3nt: TGTGCCAGTAGTCCAGGAGGCAGCCAAGAGACCCAGTACTTC; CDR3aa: CASSPGGSQETQYF
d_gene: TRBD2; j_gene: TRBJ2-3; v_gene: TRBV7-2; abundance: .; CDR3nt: TGTGCCAGCAGCTTGGGCCAGGGAGGGTCAACAGATACGCAGTATTTT; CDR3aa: CASSLGQGGSTDTQYF
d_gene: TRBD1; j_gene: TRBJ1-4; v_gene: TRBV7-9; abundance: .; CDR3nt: TGTGCCAGCAGCCCCCAGGGGGTGACTAATGAAAAACTGTTTTTT; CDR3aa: CASSPQGVTNEKLFF
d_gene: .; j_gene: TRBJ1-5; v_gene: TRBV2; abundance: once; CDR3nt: TGTGCCAGCAGTGGCAGGGACAATCAGCCCCAGCATTTT; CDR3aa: CASSGRDNQPQHF
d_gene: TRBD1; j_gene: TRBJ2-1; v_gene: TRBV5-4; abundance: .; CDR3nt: TGTGCCAGCAGCTTGTCGGATCGGACAGGGTCGAATGAGCAGTTCTTC; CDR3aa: CASSLSDRTGSNEQFF
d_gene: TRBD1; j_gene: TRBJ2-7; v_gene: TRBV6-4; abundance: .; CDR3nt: TGTGCCAGCAGCCCGGGACAGGGGGGCGACGAGCAGTACTTC; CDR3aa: CASSPGQGGDEQYF
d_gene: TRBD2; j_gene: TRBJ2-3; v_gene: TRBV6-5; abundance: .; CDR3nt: TGTGCCAGCGGCCGGGGGACTAGCGGGAGAAATACGCAGTATTTT; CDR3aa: CASGRGTSGRNTQYF
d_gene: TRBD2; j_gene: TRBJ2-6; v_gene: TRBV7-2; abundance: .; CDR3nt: TGTGCCAGCAGCTTAGCTCGGGGGGGCTCTGGGGCCAACGTCCTGACTTTC; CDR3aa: CASSLARGGSGANVLTF
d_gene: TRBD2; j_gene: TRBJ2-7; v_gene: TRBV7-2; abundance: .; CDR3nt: TGTGCCAGCAGCTTACGACTAGCGGGCCCCTACGAGCAGTACTTC; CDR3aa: CASSLRLAGPYEQYF
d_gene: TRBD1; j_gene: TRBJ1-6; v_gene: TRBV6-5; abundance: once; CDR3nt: TGTGCCAGCAGACCGGGACAGAACCATTCACCCCTCCACTTT; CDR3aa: CASRPGQNHSPLHF
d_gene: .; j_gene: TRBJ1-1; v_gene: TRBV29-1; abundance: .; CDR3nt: TGCAGCGTTGACCGGAGTAACACTGAAGCTTTCTTT; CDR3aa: CSVDRSNTEAFF
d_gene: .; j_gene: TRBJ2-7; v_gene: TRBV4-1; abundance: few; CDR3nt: TGCGCCAGCAGCCCGCGTGGGGGGCACGACGAGCAGTACTTC; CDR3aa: CASSPRGGHDEQYF
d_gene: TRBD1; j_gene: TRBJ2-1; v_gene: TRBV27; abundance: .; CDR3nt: TGTGCCAGCAGCCAATGGACAGGGGGGAACAATGAGCAGTTCTTC; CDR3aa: CASSQWTGGNNEQFF
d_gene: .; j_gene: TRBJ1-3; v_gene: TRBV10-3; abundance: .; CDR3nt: TGTGCCATCAGTGAGTCGACGGGGCACACCATATATTTT; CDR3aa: CAISESTGHTIYF
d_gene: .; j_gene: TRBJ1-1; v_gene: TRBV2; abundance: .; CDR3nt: TGTGCCAGCAGGGGAAGGCGGGGCAGGGACACTGAAGCTTTCTTT; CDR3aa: CASRGRRGRDTEAFF
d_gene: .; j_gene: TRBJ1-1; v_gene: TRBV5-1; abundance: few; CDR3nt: TGCGCCAGCAGCTTGGCACAGGGTACCACTGAAGCTTTCTTT; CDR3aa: CASSLAQGTTEAFF
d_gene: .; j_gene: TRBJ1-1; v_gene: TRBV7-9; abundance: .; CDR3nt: TGTGCCAGCAGCTCCAATCAGATCACTGAAGCTTTCTTT; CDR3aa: CASSSNQITEAFF